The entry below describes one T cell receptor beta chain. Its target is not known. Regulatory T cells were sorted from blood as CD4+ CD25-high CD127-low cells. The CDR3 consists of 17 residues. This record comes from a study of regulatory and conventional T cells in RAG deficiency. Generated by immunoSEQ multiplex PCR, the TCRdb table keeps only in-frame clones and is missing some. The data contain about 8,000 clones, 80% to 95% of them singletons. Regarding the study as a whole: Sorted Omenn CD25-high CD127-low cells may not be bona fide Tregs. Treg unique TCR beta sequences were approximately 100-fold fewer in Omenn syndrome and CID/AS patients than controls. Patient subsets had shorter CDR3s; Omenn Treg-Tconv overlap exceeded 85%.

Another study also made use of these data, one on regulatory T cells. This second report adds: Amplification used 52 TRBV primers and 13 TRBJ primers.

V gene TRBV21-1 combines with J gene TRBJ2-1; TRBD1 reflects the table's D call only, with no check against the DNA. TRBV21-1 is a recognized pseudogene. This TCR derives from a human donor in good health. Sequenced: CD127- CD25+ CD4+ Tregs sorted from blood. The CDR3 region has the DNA TGTGCCAGCAGCAAAATCGACCCTGTGGGACAGCGGAATGAGCAGTTCTTC. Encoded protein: CASSKIDPVGQRNEQFF.